The sample holds a few counts of the clone carrying this T cell receptor beta chain. This record comes from a study of blood T cell repertoires in COVID-19. On the study more broadly: Spain, Italy and the United States supplied samples that represented acute and convalescent COVID-19.

Authors' analysis steps: Amplification from reference gene primers served as the basis for estimated nucleated cell counts. Produced via immunoSEQ multiplex PCR; TCRdb's table is partial and in-frame only. For V, J and clone size, that table is used; D and trimming come from the DNA. This table holds some 400,000 clones, roughly nine tenths found once. Before being deemed recovered, Cohort 3 donors had two negative PCRs, clearance, or symptom resolution. V was trimmed by 6 bases and J by 6 bases, leaving 17 bases between them. Germline lookup yields CDR1 SNHLY and CDR2 FYNNEI. The CDR3 sequence is 15 residues long.

The chain has TRBV2 and TRBJ1-4; D gene uncertain. Sequenced sample: PBMCs or T cells enriched from blood (not recorded which). The sequence was collected from a woman under 40 who had recovered from COVID-19. CDR3 nucleotide sequence: TGTGCCAGCAGCGCAAACCGGGGAGGCGATGAAAAACTGTTTTTT. Translation: CASSANRGGDEKLFF.